The 12 T cell receptor beta chains in this list originate from one sample, sequenced in a study of identical twins. TCRdb used MiXCR to reprocess the 5' RACE reads, holding one entry per CDR3 protein. The data hold 350,000 to 600,000 distinct CDR3 sequences, with 14% observed a single time. This sample also appeared in a second study, on yellow fever vaccine responses in identical twins.

The sample comprised CD4+ T cells sorted from blood. The receptors come from a woman aged 18 to 35 in good health.

This clonotype was observed a handful of times. V gene TRBV15 combines with J gene TRBJ1-3; no firm D call. CDR1 LNHNV and CDR2 YYDKDF come from the germline V gene (reference sequence). Deletions cut 2 bases from V and 2 bases from J, with 7 bases between. The CDR3 length is 14 residues. The CDR3 is CATSRRTAGNTIYF. In DNA, the CDR3 is TGTGCCACCAGCAGAAGGACCGCTGGAAACACCATATATTTT. The full variable domain, rest sourced from reference TRBV15 and TRBJ1-3, is DAMVIQNPRYQVTQFGKPVTLSCSQTLNHNVMYWYQQKSSQAPKLLFHYYDKDFNNEADTPDNFQSRRPNTSFCFLDIRSPGLGDTAMYLCATSRRTAGNTIYFGEGSWLTVV.

This clonotype has ten or more counts. This sequence joins TRBV3-1 and TRBJ2-2; D unresolved. The CDR3 is made up of 13 amino acids. V lost 1 base to trimming and J lost 5 bases, with 5 bases between them. Germline V lookup: CDR1 LGHDT, CDR2 YNNKEL (reference sequence). The CDR3 sequence is CASSQGGTGELFF. The DNA for the CDR3 is TGTGCCAGCAGCCAAGGGGGTACCGGGGAGCTGTTTTTT. Based on the CDR3 plus reference TRBV3-1 and TRBJ2-2, the full variable domain is DTAVSQTPKYLVTQMGNDKSIKCEQNLGHDTMYWYKQDSKKFLKIMFSYNNKELIINETVPNRFSPKSPDKAHLNLHINSLELGDSAVYFCASSQGGTGELFFGEGSRLTVL.

This clonotype was recorded at least ten times. The gene calls are TRBV29-1 and TRBJ2-7; perhaps TRBD2 as D (6 bases). This CDR3 is 15 amino acids long. Per the germline V gene, CDR1 is SQVTM and CDR2 is ANQGSEA. V was pared by 3 bases and J by 1 base, with 16 bases between. The CDR3 DNA reads TGCAGCGTTGAGTCGGGGGAGCTGACGTCCTACGAGCAGTACTTC. It codes for CSVESGELTSYEQYF.

This clonotype was counted between two and nine times. The V call is TRBV28, the J call TRBJ2-7; 7 nucleotides agree with TRBD1. CDR3 size: 15 residues. With V trimmed by 6 bases and J by 0 bases, 8 bases remained unmatched. CDR1 is MDHEN, CDR2 SYDVKM, per germline. Here the CDR3 reads CASRTGWDNSYEQYF. The CDR3 region has the DNA TGTGCCAGCAGGACAGGGTGGGACAACTCCTACGAGCAGTACTTC. Supplemented by reference TRBV28 and TRBJ2-7, the full variable domain reads DVKVTQSSRYLVKRTGEKVFLECVQDMDHENMFWYRQDPGLGLRLIYFSYDVKMKEKGDIPEGYSVSREKKERFSLILESASTNQTSMYLCASRTGWDNSYEQYFGPGTRLTVT.

This clonotype showed up just a few times. The V call is TRBV2, the J call TRBJ1-5, with a tentative D call TRBD1 (6 bases). V was clipped by 3 bases and J by 6 bases, with 12 bases between them. CDR1 SNHLY and CDR2 FYNNEI come from the germline V gene. The CDR3 loop spans 14 amino acids. The CDR3 here is CASSDTGFGQPQHF. DNA of the CDR3: TGTGCCAGCAGTGATACAGGGTTTGGTCAGCCCCAGCATTTT. Based on the CDR3 plus reference TRBV2 and TRBJ1-5, the full variable domain is EPEVTQTPSHQVTQMGQEVILRCVPISNHLYFYWYRQILGQKVEFLVSFYNNEISEKSEIFDDQFSVERPDGSNFTLKIRSTKLEDSAMYFCASSDTGFGQPQHFGDGTRLSIL.

This clonotype was seen at least ten times. The chain combines TRBV14 with TRBJ1-1; D perhaps matches TRBD1 (5 bases). CDR3 size: 16 residues. The V end was cut by 0 bases, the J end by 4 bases, with 15 bases between. The V gene's germline CDR1 is SGHDN and CDR2 FVKESK. The CDR3 sequence: CASSQETGGWGTEAFF. DNA for the CDR3: TGTGCCAGCAGCCAAGAAACCGGGGGTTGGGGCACTGAAGCTTTCTTT.

This chain links TRBV5-6 with TRBJ2-7, with D hard to call. The length of the CDR3 is 13 residues. V was shortened by 4 bases and J by 3 bases, with 11 bases between the two germline ends. Germline CDR1 is SGHDT and CDR2 is YYEEEE. For the CDR3, the DNA is TGTGCCAGCAGCCGGACGACAATCTACGAGCAGTACTTC. It yields the protein CASSRTTIYEQYF.

This clonotype was observed a handful of times. The chain couples TRBV7-8 to TRBJ2-3; D is uncertain. Germline-derived CDR1 and CDR2 are SGHVS and FQNEAQ. This CDR3 has 14 amino acids. Trimming pared 1 base from V and 4 bases from J, leaving 9 bases between. CDR3 nucleotides: TGTGCCAGCAGCTTAGTCGGGCAAGCAGATACGCAGTATTTT. It is translated as CASSLVGQADTQYF.

The chain couples TRBV5-1 to TRBJ2-2; weak D call: TRBD1 (5 bases). V lost 9 bases and J 5 bases, leaving 20 bases between the germline ends. Germline V gene lookup returns CDR1 SGHRS and CDR2 YFSETQ. The CDR3 is made up of 15 amino acids. CDR3 coding DNA: TGCGCCACCTCAGACCCAGGGTCTAAAACCGGGGAGCTGTTTTTT. It translates to CATSDPGSKTGELFF.

A few counts support this clonotype. This sequence joins TRBV2 and TRBJ1-5; D gene unclear. Looked up from germline, CDR1 is SNHLY and CDR2 is FYNNEI. The CDR3 covers 14 residues. The V gene lost 10 bases and the J gene lost 0 bases, with 13 bases spanning the gap. The CDR3 is CATQREISNQPQHF. Written as DNA, the CDR3 is TGTGCCACCCAACGGGAGATTAGCAATCAGCCCCAGCATTTT.

The chain has TRBV20-1 and TRBJ2-3, with 11 bases lining up with TRBD2. Trimming cost V 3 bases and J 1 base; bases outside gene matches: 0. The CDR3 has 14 residues. CDR1 DFQATT and CDR2 SNEGSKA come from the germline V gene (reference sequence). This CDR3 is CSARTSGGTDTQYF. In DNA, the CDR3 is TGCAGTGCTAGGACTAGCGGGGGCACAGATACGCAGTATTTT.

The chain employs TRBV20-1 and TRBJ2-3; D call uncertain. In germline, CDR1 is DFQATT, CDR2 SNEGSKA (reference sequence). This CDR3 is 15 amino acids long. V was cut by 2 bases and J by 0 bases, with 12 bases left in between. CDR3 protein: CSARKRVSSTDTQYF. The CDR3, as DNA: TGCAGTGCTAGAAAACGAGTCTCTAGCACAGATACGCAGTATTTT.